This T cell receptor beta chain was obtained from a study of human T cells and chemical hapten exposure. Study context: The variation in per-sample TCR yields arose mainly from small differences in pooled library volumes. Broader study findings: High-frequency TCRs, those above 1 in 1000, stayed the same after DPC sensitization.

As the library was built, unique molecular identifiers were attached to individual cDNA molecules. Authors' analysis steps: Samples contained a median of roughly 99,000 TCRs, with a range of about 23,224 to 700,000. One entry per CDR3 protein results from TCRdb running MiXCR on the 5' RACE reads. None of the V and J calls come from the authors' own analysis; TCRdb made them. This sample yields roughly 110,000 distinct CDR3 sequences, of which approximately 20% are seen a single time; around 2.7% belongs to the top ten. In its sample, this clonotype was seen many times. Its antigen is unidentified. The authors' total RNA extraction used unfractionated whole blood. The CDR3 has 16 amino acids. V dropped 5 bases and J dropped 2 bases, with 16 bases sitting between them. Per the germline V gene, CDR1 is SGHTA and CDR2 is FQGNSA.

This TCR was recovered from a human donor in good health. The chain employs TRBV7-2 and TRBJ1-5; D is ambiguous. The CDR3 loop is CASSQKQEPGNQPQHF. CDR3 DNA: TGTGCCAGCAGCCAAAAGCAGGAGCCAGGCAATCAGCCCCAGCATTTT. The full variable domain, completed using reference TRBV7-2 and TRBJ1-5, is GAGVSQSPSNKVTEKGKDVELRCDPISGHTALYWYRQSLGQGLEFLIYFQGNSAPDKSGLPSDRFSAERTGGSVSTLTIQRTQQEDSAVYLCASSQKQEPGNQPQHFGDGTRLSIL.